This TCR beta chain was profiled in a study of cytomegalovirus exposure and HLA in healthy donors. Background on the study: Early release data held about 92 million unique TCRs from HLA-typed donors. Regarding the study as a whole: Associated with HLA alleles at 0.05 false discovery rate in a later analysis were about 17,000 TCR beta sequences.

PCR involved 60 Vbeta and 13 Jbeta primers. In the original workflow: Approximately 73 million unique TCR beta chains, roughly 11 million shared, were counted in a later analysis. Measured with immunoSEQ multiplex PCR; TCRdb has only the in-frame clones, and not every one. The D gene and trimming were derived from the DNA, and the V and J assignments and clone size from that table. The table lists roughly 150,000 clones, roughly three quarters of them singletons. Donors were ostensibly healthy at sampling, although undocumented immune exposures were probable. Points on this clone: Its antigen is as yet unknown.

The J segment lost 6 bases and the V segment lost 9 bases, leaving 9 bases of the junction unmatched. Germline V gives CDR1 LNHDA, CDR2 SQIVND (reference sequence). The CDR3 contains 13 residues. This sequence was found in a man aged 25 to 40 in good health and CMV-seronegative. The V call is TRBV19, the J call TRBJ1-1, with TRBD1 matching over 8 bases. The sequenced sample was PBMCs. The CDR3 DNA follows: TGTGCCAGCAGGACAGGGACTGTCGCTGAAGCTTTCTTT. Translation gives CASRTGTVAEAFF.